This TCR beta chain was recorded in a study of blood T cell repertoires in COVID-19. In its sample, this clone was seen once. The CDR3 spans 14 residues. The germline V gene encodes CDR1 MDHEN and CDR2 SYDVKM. The V and J ends lost 6 bases and 0 bases respectively, with 11 bases between them. Methods used by the authors: Nucleated cell number was recorded as an estimate derived from reference gene primer amplification. The repertoire was sequenced with immunoSEQ multiplex PCR; TCRdb's copy has only in-frame clones and lacks some. D and trimming come from the DNA, and the V and J calls and clone size come from that table. The table records 400,000 or so clones, 85% to 90% of them present only once. The participants were between 18 and 89 years old and came from 20 to 30 US areas. Cohorts were assigned according to the clinical history that participants reported.

Material: PBMCs or T cells enriched from blood (not recorded which). This clonotype originated in a man younger than 45 who had recovered from COVID-19. V usage is TRBV28 and J usage is TRBJ1-1; D remains ambiguous. CDR3: CASRRTGMNTEAFF. As DNA, the CDR3 is TGTGCCAGCAGGCGGACGGGGATGAACACTGAAGCTTTCTTT.